The rows below give T cell receptor beta chains drawn from one sample of a study of OX40 agonist ivuxolimab in advanced cancers. Clones were sequenced by immunoSEQ multiplex PCR, and TCRdb holds only the in-frame ones, with some missing. The table includes about 55,000 clones, about 86% detected once. The specimen was CD4+ or CD8+ T cells sorted from blood, collected in a trial of the OX40 agonist ivuxolimab. These receptor sequences come from an adult with an advanced solid tumor such as melanoma, head and neck, liver or kidney cancer. CDR3s include the opening cysteine and the closing phenylalanine or tryptophan.

v_gene: TRBV9; CDR3aa: CASSPTDRGSYEQYF
v_gene: TRBV29-1; CDR3aa: CSVEGGQGSSYEQYF
v_gene: TRBV7-8; CDR3aa: CASSVGRGTFPQF
v_gene: TRBV2; CDR3aa: CATTRADSYEQYF
v_gene: TRBV13; CDR3aa: CASSLVGTDYGYTF
v_gene: TRBV18; CDR3aa: CASENRGRTEAFF
v_gene: TRBV4-3; CDR3aa: CASSQGGEQFF
v_gene: TRBV19; CDR3aa: CASSMKGNQPQHF
v_gene: TRBV5-8; CDR3aa: CASSLVRLNQPQHF
v_gene: TRBV28; CDR3aa: CASSLLVSGVHYGYTF
v_gene: TRBV10-3; CDR3aa: CAIRGDNSYEQYF
v_gene: TRBV13; CDR3aa: CASSARGQGALVQYF
v_gene: TRBV9; CDR3aa: CASSVAGGFDTEAFF
v_gene: TRBV15; CDR3aa: CATSRDAIETLEDTQYF
v_gene: TRBV5-6; CDR3aa: CASIPGTGPHEQYF
v_gene: TRBV5-8; CDR3aa: CASSLAWEGVSDEQYF